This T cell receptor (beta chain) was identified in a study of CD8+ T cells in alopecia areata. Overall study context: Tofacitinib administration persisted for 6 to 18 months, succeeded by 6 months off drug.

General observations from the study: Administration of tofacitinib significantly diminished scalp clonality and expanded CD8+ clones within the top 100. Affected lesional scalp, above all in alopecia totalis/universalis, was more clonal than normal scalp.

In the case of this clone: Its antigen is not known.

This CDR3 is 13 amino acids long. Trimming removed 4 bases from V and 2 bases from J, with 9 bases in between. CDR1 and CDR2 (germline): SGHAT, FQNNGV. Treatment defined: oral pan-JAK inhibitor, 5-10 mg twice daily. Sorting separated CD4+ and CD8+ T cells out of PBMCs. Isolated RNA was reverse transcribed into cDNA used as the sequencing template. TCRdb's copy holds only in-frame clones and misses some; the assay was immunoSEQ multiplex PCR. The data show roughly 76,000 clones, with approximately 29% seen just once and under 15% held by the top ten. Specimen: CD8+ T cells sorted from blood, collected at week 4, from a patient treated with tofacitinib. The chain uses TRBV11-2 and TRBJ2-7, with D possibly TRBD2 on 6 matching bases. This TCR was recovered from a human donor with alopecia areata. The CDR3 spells CASSSSGAYEQYF. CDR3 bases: TGTGCCAGCAGCTCTTCGGGAGCCTACGAGCAGTACTTC.